Detailed here is one T cell receptor beta chain. Its antigen is still unknown. Arm-PCR of CDR3 regions and iRepertoire HTBI primers were the basis on which TCR beta libraries were built. MiXCR, applied by TCRdb to the multiplex PCR reads, yields one record per CDR3 protein. This sample has some 420,000 distinct CDR3 sequences, with 20% to 25% found just once. Germline V CDR1 and CDR2: LNHDA, SQIVND (reference sequence). The CDR3 has 13 amino acids. V lost 7 bases and J lost 5; bases outside the gene matches: 6. The entry originates in a study of regulatory T cells in long-lasting Graves disease. About the research overall: Persistence in Graves' disease denoted antithyroid drug use beyond 5 years alongside positive TSH receptor antibodies. Study observations and caveats: Persistent Graves' patients showed less TCR diversity than newly diagnosed patients showed. There was favoring of TRBV28, TRBJ1-2 and TRBJ2-5 in persistent disease.

Time point reported: persistent/refractory GD, antithyroid drugs over 5 years with positive TRAb. PBMC-extracted RNA yielded the TCR library. Diagnoses of Graves' disease were made by American Thyroid Association guidelines. The TCR comes from a female donor with Graves disease. V usage is TRBV19 and J usage is TRBJ2-5, with 8 bases that match TRBD1. The sample here was peripheral blood mononuclear cells (PBMCs), taken when the disease was refractory, from a patient treated with antithyroid drugs. CDR3 sequence reads: CASNDDRGETQYF. The CDR3 coding sequence is TGTGCCAGTAACGACGACAGGGGTGAGACCCAGTACTTC.